This T cell receptor (beta chain) emerged from a study of T cell responses to AZD1222 COVID-19 vaccine (dated by TCRdb to about 2021). For context, the study as a whole: AZD1222 recipients whose second dose came at about 4 weeks and those whose second dose came at about 12 weeks were combined into one group, since spike-specific TCR depth and breadth did not differ between the two schedules. A total of 233 trial participants underwent TCR sequencing, of whom about 200 had received two doses of AZD1222 and around 25 had received two doses of the MenACWY control vaccine. Enrollment into the trials was organized by age into subgroups of 18-55, 56-69 and 70-plus years, and those subgroups contained about 160, 30 and 59 TCR-sequenced participants, respectively. General study outcomes and caveats: After two AZD1222 doses, both the breadth and the depth of spike-specific TCRs were significantly higher than at day 0 and than in MenACWY recipients. Participants were mostly white British, with more females than males. The authors suggested clonal diversity may have been underestimated. Because no day 14 peak-response samples were available, repertoires were characterized only after the peak T cell response. Only six AZD1222 recipients were SARS-CoV-2 seropositive at baseline, limiting conclusions about previously exposed vaccinees. Epitopes outside the regions mutated in the B.1.351 and B.1.1.7 variants were reportedly recognized by nearly half of the unique spike-specific TCRs. CD4 TCRs associated with the vaccine covered the entire spike protein, and the dominant responses were in regions 160-218 and 743-854. In the small 56-69-year group, the increase in depth fell short of significance, most likely because of low power.

What this sample's time point label stands for: baseline before first vaccination. Vaccinee samples were obtained from the UK trials COV001 and COV002, which included a single-blind randomized controlled phase 2/3 trial of AZD1222 (ChAdOx1 nCoV-19) in healthy adults. For TCRbeta chain sequencing, PBMC samples were collected from trial participants at day 0 and at day 28 after the second dose. As encoded in the germline V gene (reference sequence), CDR1 is SGHAT while CDR2 is FQDESV. Its CDR3 holds 15 amino acids, cysteine through phenylalanine. The read is trimmed to its CDR3 DNA, 45 bases read in frame from base 1. Trimming costs V 0 bases and J 4 bases, and their ends lie 10 bases apart. The CDR3 regions of human TCRbeta chains were analyzed by immunosequencing. The source study handled its data this way. TCRs in the repertoires were matched against a reference library of SARS-CoV-2-specific TCRs that had been generated with the MIRA antigen-specificity platform. Breadth was defined as the fraction of unique TCRs that were SARS-CoV-2-associated, and depth was defined as the fraction of total T cells that were SARS-CoV-2-associated. Using the MIRA data, each spike-specific TCR was mapped to the spike region that the TCR reacts to and placed in a CD4 or CD8 class. Log10-transformed breadth and depth values were compared by one-way ANOVA with Sidak's multiple comparisons tests. Sourced from immuneACCESS, this table was stored by TCRdb with only in-frame sequences that have V and J called. A share of the clones is absent; for the studies checked, an unresolved V gene accounts for under half, and the remainder has no known explanation. V and J calls and clone size come straight from that table; D and trimming were deduced from the DNA. The sample table shows 110,000 to 150,000 clones, and 85% to 95% are seen once. In total, the top ten clones hold about 9.1% of the sample.

On this clone itself: Its specific antigen is unknown. No base qualities exist here, and no much larger clone lies one base off it.

The sequence was collected from an adult in good health. The rearranged segments are TRBV11-1 and TRBJ1-3; D gene: possibly TRBD1, on 6 matching bases. The sequences come from peripheral blood, collected on day 0 of AZD1222 vaccination. The DNA reads as follows: TGTGCCAGCAGCTTAGCCCAGGGGACCGGAAACACCATATATTTT. Its translation reads: CASSLAQGTGNTIYF.